The 9 T cell receptor beta chains listed next were all sequenced from one sample in a study of cytomegalovirus exposure and HLA in healthy donors. The PCR was carried out with 60 Vbeta primers and 13 Jbeta primers. Clones were read by immunoSEQ multiplex PCR, and TCRdb kept only the in-frame ones, dropping some. Across around 26,000 clones, the top ten clones capture under 20% of the sample. Sequenced sample: PBMCs. These receptors originate from a male donor in good health and CMV-seropositive.

The rearrangement joins TRBV5-4 to TRBJ1-1; the match to TRBD1 covers 9 bases. Germline V lookup: CDR1 SGHNT, CDR2 YYREEE (reference sequence). The CDR3 is made up of 12 amino acids. V was clipped by 5 bases and J by 11 bases; unmatched bases: 7. CDR3 sequence: CASRDRGGIAFF. CDR3 DNA sequence: TGTGCCAGCAGGGACAGGGGTGGGATCGCTTTCTTT.

The CDR3 DNA is TGTGCCAGCAGCCATGGACAGGGTTGGACTGAAGCTTTCTTT. Translation gives CASSHGQGWTEAFF. The chain links TRBV7-9 to TRBJ1-1, with 8 positions matching TRBD1. CDR1 is SEHNR and CDR2 is FQNEAQ in the germline V gene (reference sequence). After removal of 5 bases from V and 5 bases from J, the junction contained 7 bases not matched to a gene. The CDR3 extends over 14 amino acids.

The V call is TRBV5-5, the J call TRBJ1-2; D may be TRBD1 (5 bases). The CDR3 contains 16 residues. Trimming cost V 1 base and J 0 bases, with 13 bases left between them. In germline, CDR1 is SGHKS, CDR2 YYEKEE (reference sequence). CDR3 in DNA: TGTGCCAGCAGCTTGATGTGGGGGGAGTCTAACTATGGCTACACCTTC. Amino acid sequence: CASSLMWGESNYGYTF.

The V call is TRBV7-9, the J call TRBJ2-7, with D perhaps TRBD1 (6 bases). CDR1 is SEHNR and CDR2 is FQNEAQ in the germline V gene (reference sequence). The CDR3 loop spans 18 amino acids. Trimming took 0 bases from V and 5 from J, leaving 23 bases between them. In DNA form, the CDR3 reads TGTGCCAGCAGCTTAGCGTGGGCCAAGATTGGGGACATACACGAGCAGTACTTC. Translation gives CASSLAWAKIGDIHEQYF.

V usage is TRBV6-5 and J usage is TRBJ2-2; D not resolved. In germline, CDR1 is MNHEY, CDR2 SVGAGI. The CDR3 totals 14 residues. V lost 6 bases and J lost 3, with 11 bases in between. CDR3 nucleotides: TGTGCCAGCAGCCGCGACTCATACACCGGGGAGCTGTTTTTT. Protein sequence: CASSRDSYTGELFF.

The rearrangement links TRBV6-1 to TRBJ2-1; the match to TRBD2 covers 7 bases. After removal of 2 bases from V and 10 bases from J, the junction contained 14 bases not matched to a gene. From germline, CDR1 is MNHNS and CDR2 SASEGT. The CDR3 length is 16 residues. This CDR3 reads CASSENYGRSRQEQFF. DNA for the CDR3: TGTGCCAGCAGTGAAAATTACGGGAGGAGCCGGCAGGAGCAGTTCTTC.

A note on this clone: Different DNA sequences within this sample yield the same CDR3. The CDR3 reads CASSSQGYEQYF. The DNA of the CDR3 is TGTGCCAGCAGCTCTCAGGGCTACGAGCAGTACTTC. The chain couples TRBV7-2 to TRBJ2-7, with D perhaps TRBD1 (5 bases). This CDR3 region has 12 residues. Looked up from germline, CDR1 is SGHTA and CDR2 is FQGNSA. V lost 4 bases and J lost 3, with 7 bases in between.

The chain is built from TRBV5-1 and TRBJ1-4; D call uncertain. CDR3 length: 12 residues. Germline CDR1 is SGHRS and CDR2 is YFSETQ. Trimming removed 2 bases from V and 3 bases from J, with 2 bases in between. The CDR3 sequence is CASSFANEKLFF. CDR3 nucleotides: TGCGCCAGCAGCTTCGCTAATGAAAAACTGTTTTTT.

V gene TRBV5-6 combines with J gene TRBJ1-1; weak D call: TRBD1 (6 bases). The V end was cut by 3 bases, the J end by 1 base, with 10 bases between. This CDR3 comprises 14 residues. The germline V gene has CDR1 SGHDT and CDR2 YYEEEE. CDR3 sequence reads: CASSSGTTNTEAFF. CDR3 nucleotides: TGTGCCAGCAGCTCAGGGACAACGAACACTGAAGCTTTCTTT. Full variable domain (rest looked up from reference TRBV5-6 and TRBJ1-1): DAGVTQSPTHLIKTRGQQVTLRCSPKSGHDTVSWYQQALGQGPQFIFQYYEEEERQRGNFPDRFSGHQFPNYSSELNVNALLLGDSALYLCASSSGTTNTEAFFGQGTRLTVV.